These 26 T cell receptor beta chains were all obtained from the same sample, sequenced in a study of blood T cell repertoires in COVID-19. The table came from immunoSEQ multiplex PCR; TCRdb's copy has only in-frame clones and leaves some out. The top ten hold around 4.5% of the sample, which has about 480,000 clones, more than 85% seen once. Sequencing input: peripheral blood. These receptors all stem from a woman between 25 and 40 years old with acute or convalescent COVID-19.

CDR3 region: CASSTLADGTGVLNTEAFF. CDR3 coding DNA: TGTGCCAGTAGTACCCTCGCCGACGGGACAGGAGTACTGAACACTGAAGCTTTCTTT. The chain links TRBV19 to TRBJ1-1; 8 positions match TRBD1. The CDR3 runs to 19 residues. Trimming took 4 bases from V and 0 from J; bases not matched to a gene: 16. Germline CDR1 and CDR2: LNHDA and SQIVND (reference sequence). The full variable domain, its missing parts supplied by reference TRBV19 and TRBJ1-1, is DGGITQSPKYLFRKEGQNVTLSCEQNLNHDAMYWYRQDPGQGLRLIYYSQIVNDFQKGDIAEGYSVSREKKESFPLTVTSAQKNPTAFYLCASSTLADGTGVLNTEAFFGQGTRLTVV.

J is TRBJ1-2 and V is TRBV12-5, with D possibly being TRBD1 (6 bases). The CDR3 loop spans 14 amino acids. Germline V lookup: CDR1 LGHNT, CDR2 FRNRAP. Between the trimmed V and J ends, which lost 5 bases and 8 bases, there was a span of 18 bases. The CDR3 nucleotides are TGTGCTAGTGGTCCGGGGGGCGGTCTACGGGGCTACACCTTC. Its translation: CASGPGGGLRGYTF.

The rearrangement links TRBV5-1 to TRBJ2-1, with TRBD1 as a possible D gene (6 bases). The length of the CDR3 is 18 residues. V was pared by 0 bases and J by 5 bases, with 21 bases between. Germline lookup yields CDR1 SGHRS and CDR2 YFSETQ. CDR3 in amino acids: CASSLDLSGQSINNEQFF. The CDR3 coding sequence is TGCGCCAGCAGCTTGGACCTTAGTGGACAGTCCATTAACAATGAGCAGTTCTTC.

The chain combines TRBV7-9 with TRBJ1-4; the match to TRBD1 covers 7 bases. This CDR3 spans 14 amino acids. V gave up 6 bases and J gave up 4 bases; unmatched junction bases: 5. Germline-derived CDR1 and CDR2 are SEHNR and FQNEAQ (reference sequence). This CDR3 is CASSTNRGNEKLFF. The CDR3 coding sequence is TGTGCCAGCAGTACTAACAGGGGTAATGAAAAACTGTTTTTT.

This sequence joins TRBV19 and TRBJ1-1; D is possibly TRBD1 (5 bases). The germline V gene has CDR1 LNHDA and CDR2 SQIVND (reference sequence). The V and J ends lost 2 bases and 6 bases respectively, with 13 bases between them. CDR3 length: 14 residues. The chain's CDR3 is CASSINRGTSEAFF. The CDR3 bases are TGTGCCAGTAGTATAAATAGGGGAACCTCTGAAGCTTTCTTT.

This rearrangement joins TRBV19 to TRBJ2-5, with TRBD2 as a possible D gene (6 bases). The V gene lost 9 bases and the J gene lost 3 bases, with 14 bases spanning the gap. CDR3 size: 13 residues. Per the germline V gene, CDR1 is LNHDA and CDR2 is SQIVND (reference sequence). The DNA for the CDR3 is TGTGCCAGCGGGAGAAGCGCGGAAGAGACCCAGTACTTC. Translating gives CASGRSAEETQYF. Full variable domain (rest looked up from reference TRBV19 and TRBJ2-5): DGGITQSPKYLFRKEGQNVTLSCEQNLNHDAMYWYRQDPGQGLRLIYYSQIVNDFQKGDIAEGYSVSREKKESFPLTVTSAQKNPTAFYLCASGRSAEETQYFGPGTRLLVL.

The chain links TRBV24-1 to TRBJ2-3, with TRBD2 identical over 11 bases. After removal of 9 bases from V and 2 bases from J, the junction contained 6 bases not matched to a gene. The CDR3 has 15 amino acids. CDR1 and CDR2 from the germline V gene are KGHDR and SFDVKD. Written as DNA, the CDR3 is TGTGCCACCTCCAAGGGACTAGCGGACACAGATACGCAGTATTTT. Its translation: CATSKGLADTDTQYF.

This clone was seen just once. Here the CDR3 reads CASAAGPFTGELFF. The CDR3 coding sequence is TGTGCCAGCGCGGCAGGGCCCTTCACCGGGGAGCTGTTTTTT. V is TRBV27 and J is TRBJ2-2; tentative D call: TRBD1 (5 bases). Trimming took 8 bases from V and 4 from J, leaving 14 bases between them. Germline V lookup: CDR1 MNHEY, CDR2 SMNVEV (reference sequence). This CDR3 spans 14 amino acids.

The genes are TRBV12-1 and TRBJ1-2; TRBD1, as called in the table, went unchecked against the DNA. TRBV12-1 counts as a pseudogene. The CDR3 has 15 amino acids. CDR3 DNA: TGTGCCAGCAGCTTTAACCGGGACAGGGGTGAAGGCTACACCTTC. Its protein product is CASSFNRDRGEGYTF.

This clone was detected only once. The chain couples TRBV5-5 to TRBJ2-5; D is perhaps TRBD1 (5 bases). With 0 bases removed from V and 6 bases from J, the gap between germline ends came to 12 bases. This CDR3 has 14 amino acids. CDR1 and CDR2 (germline): SGHKS, YYEKEE (reference sequence). CDR3 amino acids: CASSLEAGWKTQYF. CDR3 nucleotide sequence: TGTGCCAGCAGCTTGGAGGCAGGGTGGAAGACCCAGTACTTC.

This sequence joins TRBV18 and TRBJ2-5; 8 bases map to TRBD2. Losses at the gene ends were 6 bases for V and 5 bases for J; bases not matched to a gene: 5. CDR3 length: 13 amino acids. Per the germline V gene, CDR1 is KGHSH and CDR2 is LQKENI. CDR3 coding DNA: TGTGCCAGCTCGCCTGGACTAGCCGAGACCCAGTACTTC. Its protein is CASSPGLAETQYF.

The chain has TRBV11-3 and TRBJ1-1; D unresolved. CDR3 length equals 14 residues. Trimming took off 0 bases at V and 1 base at J, with 6 bases between the two ends. Germline V gives CDR1 SGHNT, CDR2 YENEEA. Here the CDR3 DNA reads TGTGCCAGCAGCTTAGATCGGTGGAACACTGAAGCTTTCTTT. This translates into CASSLDRWNTEAFF.

The V and J genes are TRBV7-4 and TRBJ2-3, with a possible D match to TRBD1 (6 bases). The V and J ends lost 4 bases and 0 bases respectively, with 14 bases between them. The CDR3 totals 16 residues. From germline, CDR1 is SGHVT and CDR2 SQSDAQ. CDR3 region: CASSSGEQVSTDTQYF. The DNA of the CDR3 is TGTGCCAGCAGCTCAGGGGAGCAAGTTAGCACAGATACGCAGTATTTT.

The chain employs TRBV9 and TRBJ1-2, with a weak D call TRBD1 (6 bases). V lost 0 bases and J lost 8, with 11 bases in between. The CDR3 is made up of 13 amino acids. Germline V CDR1 and CDR2: SGDLS, YYNGEE. This CDR3 reads CASSVGQVSGYTF. CDR3 coding DNA: TGTGCCAGCAGCGTAGGACAGGTCTCCGGCTACACCTTC.

This rearrangement joins TRBV28 to TRBJ1-4; D perhaps matches TRBD1 (6 bases). Per germline, CDR1 MDHEN and CDR2 SYDVKM. The V end lost 5 bases, the J end lost 8 bases, and 12 bases lay between the germline ends. This CDR3 comprises 13 residues. CDR3 region: CASSTGWAEKLFF. Here the CDR3 DNA reads TGTGCCAGCAGTACAGGGTGGGCGGAAAAACTGTTTTTT.

The rearrangement uses TRBV29-1 and TRBJ2-4; the match to TRBD1 covers 10 bases. The V gene end was trimmed by 6 bases and the J gene end by 6 bases; junction bases not matched to a gene: 5. Germline V gene sequence: CDR1 SQVTM, CDR2 ANQGSEA. There are 13 residues in the CDR3. CDR3 sequence reads: CSVGGQGRNIQYF. The CDR3 DNA sequence: TGCAGCGTAGGGGGACAGGGGAGAAACATTCAGTACTTC.

This clone was seen only once. The chain couples TRBV3-1 (or the pseudogene TRBV3-2) to TRBJ2-2, with 10 bases identical to TRBD2. Germline CDR1 LGHDT, CDR2 YNNKEL (reference sequence). V lost 4 bases and J lost 7; bases outside the gene matches: 12. The CDR3 is 17 residues long. The CDR3 DNA reads TGTGCCAGCAGCCCCAACACAGCGGGGGGGATCGTCGGGGAGCTGTTTTTT. This codes for CASSPNTAGGIVGELFF.

The rearrangement joins TRBV10-1 to TRBJ1-1, with D possibly matching TRBD1 (6 bases). Trimming removed 0 bases from V and 3 bases from J, with 11 bases in between. The CDR3 is made up of 15 amino acids. CDR1 and CDR2 from the germline V gene are WNHNN and SYGVQD (reference sequence). The CDR3, as DNA: TGCGCCAGCAGTGAGTCCACGGGACACTACACTGAAGCTTTCTTT. Translating gives CASSESTGHYTEAFF.

This clone occurred a few times. The rearrangement links TRBV7-2 to TRBJ1-5; D may be TRBD1 (5 bases). Germline assignment: CDR1 SGHTA and CDR2 FQGNSA. The CDR3 runs to 15 residues. The V gene lost 1 base and the J gene lost 7 bases, with 14 bases spanning the gap. The CDR3 sequence: CASSLGGGTGQPQHF. CDR3 DNA sequence: TGTGCCAGCAGCTTAGGCGGGGGAACGGGGCAGCCCCAGCATTTT.

The chain joins TRBV6-5 to TRBJ2-5, with D hard to call. This CDR3 spans 10 amino acids. Trimming cost V 6 bases and J 13 bases, with 12 bases left between them. Germline V gene lookup returns CDR1 MNHEY and CDR2 SVGAGI. CDR3 sequence: CASSARRAYF. The CDR3 bases are TGTGCCAGCAGCGCCCGCCGAGCGTACTTC.

The gene calls are TRBV7-6 and TRBJ1-1, with 9 bases identical to TRBD1. The germline V gene encodes CDR1 SGHVS and CDR2 FNYEAQ. V gave up 3 bases and J gave up 2 bases; unmatched junction bases: 7. This CDR3 is 16 amino acids long. The CDR3 DNA is TGTGCCAGCAGCTTTAGCGAGACAGGGGGTAACACTGAAGCTTTCTTT. The encoded protein is CASSFSETGGNTEAFF.

The chain has TRBV29-1 and TRBJ2-3, with 11 bases that match TRBD1. Germline V gene sequence: CDR1 SQVTM, CDR2 ANQGSEA. V shed 6 bases, J shed 4 bases, and the junction held 6 bases outside the gene matches. The CDR3 has 14 residues. The DNA for the CDR3 is TGCAGCGTCCAACCGGGACAGGGGGCAGATACGCAGTATTTT. This codes for CSVQPGQGADTQYF.

J is TRBJ2-5 and V is TRBV5-1; D is undetermined. The CDR3 runs to 15 residues. V gave up 0 bases and J gave up 3 bases, with 12 bases separating them. Germline V gene lookup returns CDR1 SGHRS and CDR2 YFSETQ. CDR3 DNA: TGCGCCAGCAGCTTGGGTTCGGCTAGGAAAGAGACCCAGTACTTC. Translation: CASSLGSARKETQYF.

In this sample, this clone turned up a few times. V and J are TRBV2 and TRBJ1-2; D ambiguous. Germline CDR1 is SNHLY and CDR2 is FYNNEI. This CDR3 comprises 13 residues. The ends were cut back, 1 base at V and 1 base at J, with 4 bases in the middle. The CDR3 sequence is CASSEDRNYGYTF. The CDR3, as DNA: TGTGCCAGCAGTGAAGATCGTAACTATGGCTACACCTTC.

This clone has more than one count but fewer than ten. The J gene is TRBJ1-4, the V gene TRBV5-6, with 10 bases lining up with TRBD1. V lost 2 bases and J lost 7; bases outside the gene matches: 14. The CDR3 is 18 residues long. The V gene's germline CDR1 is SGHDT and CDR2 YYEEEE. This CDR3 is CASSFPTGGPAGSEKLFF. The CDR3 DNA sequence: TGTGCCAGCAGCTTCCCGACAGGGGGCCCGGCTGGATCTGAAAAACTGTTTTTT.

This chain links TRBV9 with TRBJ2-6; 8 bases fit TRBD1. V lost 6 bases, J lost 0 bases, and 5 bases stayed unmatched. CDR1 SGDLS and CDR2 YYNGEE come from the germline V gene. This CDR3 region has 16 residues. DNA for the CDR3: TGTGCCAGCAACAGGGGGTTAAACTCTGGGGCCAACGTCCTGACTTTC. This encodes CASNRGLNSGANVLTF. Complete variable domain (other parts from reference TRBV9 and TRBJ2-6): DSGVTQTPKHLITATGQRVTLRCSPRSGDLSVYWYQQSLDQGLQFLIQYYNGEERAKGNILERFSAQQFPDLHSELNLSSLELGDSALYFCASNRGLNSGANVLTFGAGSRLTVL.